What follows are 5 T cell receptor beta chains derived from one specimen sequenced in a study of T cells after yellow fever vaccination. Each CDR3 protein gets one entry after TCRdb re-called the 5' RACE reads with MiXCR. In the table there are about 69,000 distinct CDR3 sequences, 5.5% to 7.5% of which are singletons. The sample consisted of CD4+ T cells sorted from PBMCs, taken roughly 14 days after the first yellow fever vaccination. These TCRs come from a man younger than 35 who received the YFV17D yellow fever vaccine.

The sample holds many counts of this clonotype. The chain carries TRBV18 and TRBJ1-6; weak D call: TRBD1 (5 bases). V shed 3 bases and J shed 5 bases, with 5 bases lying between them. Germline CDR1 is KGHSH and CDR2 is LQKENI. This CDR3 comprises 13 residues. CDR3 DNA: TGTGCCAGCTCACCGGACAATAATTCACCCCTCCACTTT. This encodes CASSPDNNSPLHF.

Many counts were recorded for this clonotype. The CDR3 DNA follows: TGTGCCAGCAGTCTTTTGATCGGGAGTAATGAAAAACTGTTTTTT. Its protein product is CASSLLIGSNEKLFF. The J gene is TRBJ1-4, the V gene TRBV7-9; D gene unclear. The CDR3 totals 15 residues. V was trimmed by 6 bases and J by 4 bases, leaving 15 bases between them. Germline V gene lookup returns CDR1 SEHNR and CDR2 FQNEAQ (reference sequence).

Ten or more counts support this clonotype. The chain is built from TRBV6-5 and TRBJ1-1, with D unresolved. The CDR3 totals 15 residues. Germline CDR1 MNHEY, CDR2 SVGAGI. Trimming removed 2 bases from V and 2 bases from J, with 12 bases in between. CDR3 sequence (DNA): TGTGCCAGCAGTTACGGGTTTGTGGGTAACACTGAAGCTTTCTTT. Translation gives CASSYGFVGNTEAFF.

Many counts were recorded for this clonotype. The CDR3 region has the DNA TGTGCCAGCTCACCTCGTTTCGGCACAGATACGCAGTATTTT. This sequence encodes CASSPRFGTDTQYF. V and J are TRBV18 and TRBJ2-3; D unclear. The CDR3 is 14 amino acids. In germline, CDR1 is KGHSH, CDR2 LQKENI. The V end lost 3 bases, the J end lost 1 base, and 8 bases lay between the germline ends.

This clonotype was seen at least ten times. The chain combines TRBV14 with TRBJ2-5; D is ambiguous. V gave up 4 bases and J gave up 5 bases, with 8 bases separating them. Germline lookup yields CDR1 SGHDN and CDR2 FVKESK. The length of the CDR3 is 12 residues. The chain's CDR3 is CASSPQRETQYF. CDR3 nucleotide sequence: TGTGCCAGCAGCCCTCAAAGGGAGACCCAGTACTTC.